The following is a TCR beta chain sequence with its context. The data originate from a study of blood T cell repertoires in COVID-19. Study information: The United States, Italy and Spain provided the acute and convalescent COVID-19 samples. The cDNA or gDNA used as material had been derived from T cells, B-cell-depleted T cells, or PBMCs.

There are 15 residues in the CDR3. Germline CDR1 and CDR2: SGHNT and YYREEE (reference sequence). With 0 bases clipped from V and 9 bases from J, the junction kept 8 bases outside the gene matches. Per the original methods: Cell counts per sample came from amplifying reference gene primers. TCRdb's copy holds only in-frame clones and misses some; the assay was immunoSEQ multiplex PCR. V, J and clone size reflect that table, while D and trimming were determined from the DNA. The sample consists of 120,000 to 150,000 clones, 84% of them appearing once. The chain carries TRBV5-4 and TRBJ2-5; 10 bases align to TRBD2. Specimen: peripheral blood. The origin of this receptor is a human donor in a cohort sampled during active COVID-19. The CDR3 here is CASSLARSGGASQYF. CDR3 coding DNA: TGTGCCAGCAGCTTGGCCCGGAGCGGGGGGGCTTCCCAGTACTTC. Full variable domain (missing parts from reference TRBV5-4 and TRBJ2-5): ETGVTQSPTHLIKTRGQQVTLRCSSQSGHNTVSWYQQALGQGPQFIFQYYREEENGRGNFPPRFSGLQFPNYSSELNVNALELDDSALYLCASSLARSGGASQYFGPGTRLLVL.